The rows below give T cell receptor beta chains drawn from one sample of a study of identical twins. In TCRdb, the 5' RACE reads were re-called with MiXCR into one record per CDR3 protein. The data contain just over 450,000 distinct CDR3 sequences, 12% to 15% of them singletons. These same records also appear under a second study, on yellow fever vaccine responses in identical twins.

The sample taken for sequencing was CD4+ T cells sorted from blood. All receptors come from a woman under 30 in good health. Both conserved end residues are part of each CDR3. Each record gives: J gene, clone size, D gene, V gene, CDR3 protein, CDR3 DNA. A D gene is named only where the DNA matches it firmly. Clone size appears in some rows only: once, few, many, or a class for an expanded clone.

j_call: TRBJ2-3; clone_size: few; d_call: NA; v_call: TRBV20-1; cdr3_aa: CSASNRATSTDTQYF; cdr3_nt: TGCAGTGCTAGTAACAGGGCTACTAGCACAGATACGCAGTATTTT
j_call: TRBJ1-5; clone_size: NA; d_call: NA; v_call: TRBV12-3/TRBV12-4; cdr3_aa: CASSWEPQPQHF; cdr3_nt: TGTGCCAGCAGCTGGGAACCTCAGCCCCAGCATTTT
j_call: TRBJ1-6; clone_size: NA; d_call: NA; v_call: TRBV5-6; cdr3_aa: CASSLVGGANSPLHF; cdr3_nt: TGTGCCAGCAGCTTGGTGGGGGGTGCGAATTCACCCCTCCACTTT
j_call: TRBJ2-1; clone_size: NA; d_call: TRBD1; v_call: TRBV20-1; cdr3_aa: CSASRDREYNEQFF; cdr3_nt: TGCAGTGCTAGCCGGGACAGGGAATACAATGAGCAGTTCTTC
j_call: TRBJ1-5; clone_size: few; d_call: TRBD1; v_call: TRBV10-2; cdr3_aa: CASSFGTGIGQPQHF; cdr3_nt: TGCGCCAGCAGCTTCGGGACAGGGATCGGACAGCCCCAGCATTTT
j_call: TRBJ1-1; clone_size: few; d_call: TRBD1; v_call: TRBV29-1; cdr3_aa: CSVPSRDRGRNTEAFF; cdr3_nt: TGCAGCGTCCCCTCCCGGGACAGGGGGAGGAACACTGAAGCTTTCTTT
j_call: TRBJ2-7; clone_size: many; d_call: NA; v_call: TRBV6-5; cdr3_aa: CASSYSSQGYEQYF; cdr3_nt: TGTGCCAGCAGTTACTCATCTCAAGGGTACGAGCAGTACTTC
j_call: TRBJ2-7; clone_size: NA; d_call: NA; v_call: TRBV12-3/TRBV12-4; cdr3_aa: CASSLRDGLSEQYF; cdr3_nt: TGTGCCAGCAGTTTGAGGGACGGATTGTCCGAGCAGTACTTC
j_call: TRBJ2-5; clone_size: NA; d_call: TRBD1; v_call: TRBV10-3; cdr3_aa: CASGQGKETQYF; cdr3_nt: TGTGCCAGCGGACAGGGGAAAGAGACCCAGTACTTC
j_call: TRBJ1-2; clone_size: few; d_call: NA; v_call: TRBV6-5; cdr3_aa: CASSSFDYGYTF; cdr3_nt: TGTGCCAGCAGTTCCTTCGACTATGGCTACACCTTC
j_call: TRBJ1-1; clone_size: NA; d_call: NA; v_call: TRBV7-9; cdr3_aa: CASSLAGAVTEAFF; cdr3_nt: TGTGCCAGCAGCTTGGCCGGAGCCGTTACTGAAGCTTTCTTT
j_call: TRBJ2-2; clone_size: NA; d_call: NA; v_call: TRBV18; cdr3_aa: CASSGTGFGSGGTGELFF; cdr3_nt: TGTGCCAGCTCAGGAACAGGATTCGGGAGCGGAGGCACCGGGGAGCTGTTTTTT
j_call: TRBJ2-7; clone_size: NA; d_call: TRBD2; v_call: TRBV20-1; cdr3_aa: CSGLAGSFAEQYF; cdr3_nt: TGCAGCGGACTAGCGGGATCGTTTGCCGAGCAGTACTTC
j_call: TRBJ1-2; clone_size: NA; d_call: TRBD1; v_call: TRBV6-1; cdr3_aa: CASRLLTGGRGYTF; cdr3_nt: TGTGCCAGCAGACTCCTAACAGGGGGCCGTGGCTACACCTTC
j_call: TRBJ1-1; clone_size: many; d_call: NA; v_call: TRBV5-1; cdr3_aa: CASRGSPRTEAFF; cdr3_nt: TGCGCCAGCAGGGGCAGTCCGAGGACTGAAGCTTTCTTT
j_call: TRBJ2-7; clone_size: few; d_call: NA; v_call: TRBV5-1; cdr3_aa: CASSLSISYEQYF; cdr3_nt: TGCGCCAGCAGCTTGTCGATCTCCTACGAGCAGTACTTC
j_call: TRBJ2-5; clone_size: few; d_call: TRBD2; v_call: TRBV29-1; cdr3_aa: CSVEFQRGARETQYF; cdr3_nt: TGCAGCGTTGAGTTCCAGCGGGGTGCGCGAGAGACCCAGTACTTC
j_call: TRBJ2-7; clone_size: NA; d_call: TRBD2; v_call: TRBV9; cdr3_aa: CASSVEVWRERHEQYF; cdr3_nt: TGTGCCAGCAGCGTAGAGGTGTGGCGGGAGCGGCACGAGCAGTACTTC
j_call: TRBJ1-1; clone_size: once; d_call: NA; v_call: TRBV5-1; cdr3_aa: CASSLGSGNTEAFF; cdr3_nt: TGCGCCAGCAGCTTGGGGTCGGGGAACACTGAAGCTTTCTTT
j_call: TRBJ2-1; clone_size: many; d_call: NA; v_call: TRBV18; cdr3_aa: CASSPRQTNEQFF; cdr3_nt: TGTGCCAGCTCACCACGACAGACCAATGAGCAGTTCTTC
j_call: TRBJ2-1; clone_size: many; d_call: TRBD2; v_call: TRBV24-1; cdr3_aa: CATSDPGLAGANEQFF; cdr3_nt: TGTGCCACCAGTGATCCTGGACTAGCGGGGGCTAATGAGCAGTTCTTC
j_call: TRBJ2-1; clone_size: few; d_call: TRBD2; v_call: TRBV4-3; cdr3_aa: CASSQDRTSGRYNEQFF; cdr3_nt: TGCGCCAGCAGCCAAGATCGGACTAGCGGGAGGTACAATGAGCAGTTCTTC
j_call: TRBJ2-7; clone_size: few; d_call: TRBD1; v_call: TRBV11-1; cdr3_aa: CASSRDRVDEQYF; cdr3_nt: TGTGCCAGCAGCCGAGACAGGGTTGACGAGCAGTACTTC
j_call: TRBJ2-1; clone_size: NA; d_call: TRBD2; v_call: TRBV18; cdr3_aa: CASSWTSGSAGNEQFF; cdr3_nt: TGTGCCAGCTCATGGACTAGCGGGAGTGCTGGTAATGAGCAGTTCTTC
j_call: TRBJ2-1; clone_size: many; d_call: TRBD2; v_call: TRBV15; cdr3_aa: CATTRLAGANSYNEQFF; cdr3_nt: TGTGCCACCACGAGATTAGCGGGGGCAAACTCCTACAATGAGCAGTTCTTC
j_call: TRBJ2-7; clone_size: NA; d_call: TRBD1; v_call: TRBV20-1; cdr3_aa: CSARATGIYEQYF; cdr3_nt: TGCAGTGCTAGAGCGACAGGGATATACGAGCAGTACTTC
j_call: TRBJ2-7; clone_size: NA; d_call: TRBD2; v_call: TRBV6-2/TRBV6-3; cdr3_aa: CASSSQRLAGTLYEQYF; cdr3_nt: TGTGCCAGCAGTTCGCAAAGACTAGCGGGGACCCTCTACGAGCAGTACTTC
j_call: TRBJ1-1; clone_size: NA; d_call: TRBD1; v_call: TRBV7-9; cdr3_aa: CASTPGQGSFSSEAFF; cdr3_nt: TGTGCCAGCACCCCGGGACAGGGAAGTTTTAGCTCTGAAGCTTTCTTT
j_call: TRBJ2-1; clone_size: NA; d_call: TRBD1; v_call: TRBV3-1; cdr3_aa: CASSHSTGGRNEQFF; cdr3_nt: TGTGCCAGCAGCCACTCGACAGGGGGTAGGAATGAGCAGTTCTTC
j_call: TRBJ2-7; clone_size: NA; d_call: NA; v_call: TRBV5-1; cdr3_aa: CASSLVRGHEQYF; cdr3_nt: TGCGCCAGCAGCTTGGTGAGGGGCCACGAGCAGTACTTC
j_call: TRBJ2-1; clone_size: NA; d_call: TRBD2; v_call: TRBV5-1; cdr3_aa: CASSVTSGGNEQFF; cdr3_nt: TGCGCCAGCAGCGTGACTAGCGGCGGTAATGAGCAGTTCTTC
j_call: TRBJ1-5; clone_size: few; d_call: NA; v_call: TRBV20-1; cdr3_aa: CSARDHRQIYQPQHF; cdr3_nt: TGCAGTGCTAGAGATCATAGACAGATTTATCAGCCCCAGCATTTT
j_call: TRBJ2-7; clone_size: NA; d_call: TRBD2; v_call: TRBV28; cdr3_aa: CASSLTSFDEQYF; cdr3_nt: TGTGCCAGCAGTCTGACTAGCTTTGACGAGCAGTACTTC
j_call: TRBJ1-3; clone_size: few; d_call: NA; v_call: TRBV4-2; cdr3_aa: CASSQEGGYGNTIYF; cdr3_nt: TGTGCCAGCAGCCAAGAAGGGGGGTATGGAAACACCATATATTTT
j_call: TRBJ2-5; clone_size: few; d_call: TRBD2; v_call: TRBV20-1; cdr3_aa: CSARTSGLGETQYF; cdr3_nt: TGCAGTGCTAGGACTAGCGGCCTTGGGGAGACCCAGTACTTC
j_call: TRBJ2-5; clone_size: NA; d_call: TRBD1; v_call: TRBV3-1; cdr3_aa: CASAQGALGETQYF; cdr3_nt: TGTGCCAGCGCGCAGGGGGCGCTCGGGGAGACCCAGTACTTC
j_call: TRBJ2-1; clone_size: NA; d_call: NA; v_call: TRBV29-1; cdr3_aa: CSVHVNEQFF; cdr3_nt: TGCAGCGTTCATGTCAATGAGCAGTTCTTC